Below, 30 T cell receptor beta chains from the same sample are listed, as sequenced in a study of blood T cell repertoires in COVID-19. Assay: immunoSEQ multiplex PCR; the TCRdb copy retains only in-frame clones and omits some. The sample has hundreds of thousands of clones, approximately 91% seen once. Input material: peripheral blood. These receptors were collected from a woman in her sixties or seventies with acute or convalescent COVID-19.

The chain is built from TRBV5-5 and TRBJ1-1; 10 positions agree with TRBD1. Germline values: CDR1 SGHKS, CDR2 YYEKEE (reference sequence). V lost 2 bases, J lost 5 bases, and 6 bases stayed unmatched. CDR3 length equals 15 residues. The CDR3 loop reads CASSFDRGRGTEAFF. In DNA, the CDR3 is TGTGCCAGCAGCTTCGACAGGGGGCGAGGTACTGAAGCTTTCTTT.

The chain is built from TRBV4-1 and TRBJ2-1; possible D gene TRBD2, 6 bases. This CDR3 has 13 amino acids. The V gene lost 1 base and the J gene lost 10 bases, with 11 bases spanning the gap. Germline V CDR1 and CDR2: MGHRA, YSYEKL. The CDR3 DNA sequence: TGCGCCAGCAGCCAAGTACTAGCTAGAGAGCAGTTCTTC. Translated: CASSQVLAREQFF.

The chain combines TRBV24-1 with TRBJ1-1; no clear D. CDR1 KGHDR and CDR2 SFDVKD come from the germline V gene. The V end lost 1 base, the J end lost 5 bases, and 7 bases lay between the germline ends. The CDR3 covers 13 residues. The CDR3 sequence: CATSDLAKTEAFF. The DNA for the CDR3 is TGTGCCACCAGTGATTTAGCTAAAACTGAAGCTTTCTTT.

The chain couples TRBV7-6 to TRBJ1-6; 7 nucleotides align to TRBD1. This CDR3 spans 15 amino acids. CDR1 and CDR2 from the germline V gene are SGHVS and FNYEAQ. V dropped 4 bases and J dropped 2; count of bases not matched to a gene: 2. Here the CDR3 reads CASSSGTAYNSPLHF. CDR3 bases: TGTGCCAGCAGCTCCGGGACAGCCTATAATTCACCCCTCCACTTT.

The V call is TRBV7-2, the J call TRBJ2-4, with 8 bases fitting TRBD2. CDR1 SGHTA and CDR2 FQGNSA come from the germline V gene. V lost 5 bases, J lost 5 bases, and 8 bases stayed unmatched. The CDR3 runs to 15 residues. The CDR3 nucleotides read TGTGCCAGCAGCGGCCAGACTAGCGCGGAAAACATTCAGTACTTC. Translated, it gives CASSGQTSAENIQYF.

This sequence joins TRBV29-1 and TRBJ2-1; 7 nucleotides agree with TRBD2. The CDR3 loop spans 15 amino acids. The germline CDR1 and CDR2 sequences are SQVTM and ANQGSEA. V shed 5 bases and J 5 bases; nucleotides not matched to a gene: 12. The chain's CDR3 is CSVQARLAEHNEQFF. DNA of the CDR3: TGCAGCGTTCAAGCCCGACTAGCTGAACACAATGAGCAGTTCTTC.

The chain employs TRBV6-5 and TRBJ2-7; TRBD1 matches 8 bases. Looked up from germline, CDR1 is MNHEY and CDR2 is SVGAGI. V dropped 7 bases and J dropped 3; count of bases not matched to a gene: 8. The CDR3 has 14 residues. The CDR3 nucleotides read TGTGCCAGCACCCGGGGGACAGGCATCTACGAGCAGTACTTC. Protein: CASTRGTGIYEQYF.

In this sample, this clone turned up a few times. The chain recombines TRBV20-1 with TRBJ1-1; 7 positions agree with TRBD1. This CDR3 is 13 amino acids long. Germline CDR1 reads DFQATT; CDR2 reads SNEGSKA (reference sequence). The V gene end was trimmed by 3 bases and the J gene end by 3 bases; junction bases not matched to a gene: 4. Written as DNA, the CDR3 is TGCAGTGCTAGTCGACAGGGAGACACTGAAGCTTTCTTT. Protein: CSASRQGDTEAFF.

This clone was counted a single time. CDR3 sequence: CASSQTGTGNTIYF. DNA for the CDR3: TGTGCCAGTAGCCAAACAGGGACTGGAAACACCATATATTTT. The chain is built from TRBV19 and TRBJ1-3; tentative D call: TRBD1 (6 bases). The CDR3 covers 14 residues. Trimming shortened V by 6 bases and J by 2 bases, and 11 bases separated the two germline ends. Germline values: CDR1 LNHDA, CDR2 SQIVND (reference sequence).

V gene TRBV7-2 combines with J gene TRBJ2-1; TRBD2 aligns across 11 bases. V lost 4 bases, J lost 6 bases, and 5 bases stayed unmatched. Germline CDR1 SGHTA, CDR2 FQGNSA. The CDR3 is 15 amino acids. The CDR3 sequence is CASSYTSGSRNEQFF. The CDR3 region has the DNA TGTGCCAGCAGCTATACTAGCGGGAGTCGCAATGAGCAGTTCTTC.

This chain joins TRBV3-1 (or the pseudogene TRBV3-2) and TRBJ1-5; D possibly corresponds to TRBD1 (6 bases). CDR1 and CDR2 (germline): LGHDT, YNNKEL (reference sequence). Trimming cost V 4 bases and J 7 bases, with 14 bases left between them. The CDR3 runs to 14 residues. In DNA form, the CDR3 reads TGTGCCAGCAGCCGAACAGGGTCAGAACAGCCCCAGCATTTT. It yields the protein CASSRTGSEQPQHF.

The CDR3: CASSAQGLAFEQYF. CDR3 nucleotides: TGTGCCAGCTCGGCCCAGGGACTAGCATTCGAGCAGTACTTC. This sequence joins TRBV18 and TRBJ2-7; 9 bases are shared with TRBD2. J was trimmed by 6 bases and V by 6 bases; bases with no gene match: 9. Germline assignment: CDR1 KGHSH and CDR2 LQKENI. This CDR3 has 14 residues.

V gene TRBV5-8 combines with J gene TRBJ2-3; 8 bases fit TRBD2. With 4 bases clipped from V and 6 bases from J, the junction kept 16 bases outside the gene matches. Germline V gives CDR1 SGHTS, CDR2 YDEGEE. This CDR3 spans 17 amino acids. CDR3 DNA: TGTGCCAGCAGCCTACGCCCAGCGGGAGTTCCATTGGATACGCAGTATTTT. Protein product: CASSLRPAGVPLDTQYF.

The V call is TRBV28, the J call TRBJ1-5, with 12 positions matching TRBD1. V shed 6 bases and J 3 bases; nucleotides not matched to a gene: 3. This CDR3 has 15 residues. Germline V gives CDR1 MDHEN, CDR2 SYDVKM. The CDR3 nucleotides are TGTGCCAGCAGCGGGGACAGGGGGCACAATCAGCCCCAGCATTTT. Its protein product is CASSGDRGHNQPQHF. The complete variable domain, with remaining parts taken from reference TRBV28 and TRBJ1-5, reads DVKVTQSSRYLVKRTGEKVFLECVQDMDHENMFWYRQDPGLGLRLIYFSYDVKMKEKGDIPEGYSVSREKKERFSLILESASTNQTSMYLCASSGDRGHNQPQHFGDGTRLSIL.

CDR3 sequence reads: CASSLVNRYNEQFF. CDR3 DNA sequence: TGTGCCAGCAGTTTGGTGAACAGGTACAATGAGCAGTTCTTC. J is TRBJ2-1 and V is TRBV27, with a tentative D call TRBD1 (5 bases). Germline loops: CDR1 MNHEY, CDR2 SMNVEV (reference sequence). CDR3 size: 14 residues. The V and J ends lost 3 bases and 4 bases respectively, with 10 bases between them.

V and J are TRBV3-1 (or the pseudogene TRBV3-2) and TRBJ2-7; weak D call: TRBD2 (6 bases). The CDR3 length is 11 residues. Between the trimmed V and J ends, which lost 5 bases and 6 bases, there was a span of 8 bases. Germline V CDR1 and CDR2: LGHDT, YNNKEL (reference sequence). The CDR3 protein is CASSTGVEQYF. The CDR3 region has the DNA TGTGCCAGCAGCACGGGGGTCGAGCAGTACTTC.

Points on this clone: Distinct nucleotide sequences in the sample also encode this CDR3. This chain links TRBV4-3 with TRBJ1-6; D unclear. V was shortened by 0 bases and J by 0 bases, with 3 bases between the two germline ends. CDR1 is LGHNA, CDR2 YSLEER, per germline. There are 15 residues in the CDR3. The CDR3 loop reads CASSQESSYNSPLHF. For the CDR3, the DNA is TGCGCCAGCAGCCAAGAGAGCTCCTATAATTCACCCCTCCACTTT.

This chain uses TRBV28 with TRBJ1-1; TRBD1 matches at 7 bases. Trimming removed 8 bases from V and 1 base from J; junction bases left unmatched: 4. This CDR3 contains 13 residues. Germline-derived CDR1 and CDR2 are MDHEN and SYDVKM. Written as DNA, the CDR3 is TGTGCCAGCGTAGGGACAGAGAACACTGAAGCTTTCTTT. Protein product: CASVGTENTEAFF.

The chain has TRBV2 and TRBJ2-7; tentatively, D is TRBD2 (5 bases). CDR3 length: 14 amino acids. Germline assignment: CDR1 SNHLY and CDR2 FYNNEI. V lost 4 bases and J 5 bases, leaving 15 bases between the germline ends. Here the CDR3 DNA reads TGTGCCAGCAGTGGGGTAGCGAGAAAAAACGAGCAGTACTTC. Translated, it gives CASSGVARKNEQYF.

This sequence joins TRBV7-2 and TRBJ1-5; TRBD1 might be the D (6 bases). This CDR3 comprises 15 residues. Germline V gene lookup returns CDR1 SGHTA and CDR2 FQGNSA. Trimming removed 4 bases from V and 0 bases from J, with 10 bases in between. CDR3 protein: CASSSTGYSNQPQHF. The CDR3 DNA follows: TGTGCCAGCAGCTCGACAGGATATAGCAATCAGCCCCAGCATTTT. The full variable domain, rest sourced from reference TRBV7-2 and TRBJ1-5, is GAGVSQSPSNKVTEKGKDVELRCDPISGHTALYWYRQSLGQGLEFLIYFQGNSAPDKSGLPSDRFSAERTGGSVSTLTIQRTQQEDSAVYLCASSSTGYSNQPQHFGDGTRLSIL.

The chain combines TRBV7-3 with TRBJ2-2; possibly TRBD1 for D (6 bases). CDR1 is SGHTA and CDR2 is FQGTGA in the germline V gene. The CDR3 contains 16 residues. Trimming pared 5 bases from V and 7 bases from J, leaving 20 bases between. CDR3 coding DNA: TGTGCCAGCAGCCTAGATGGACAGATAGGTGGCGGGGAGCTGTTTTTT. Protein sequence: CASSLDGQIGGGELFF. The complete variable domain, with remaining parts taken from reference TRBV7-3 and TRBJ2-2, reads GAGVSQTPSNKVTEKGKYVELRCDPISGHTALYWYRQSLGQGPEFLIYFQGTGAADDSGLPNDRFFAVRPEGSVSTLKIQRTERGDSAVYLCASSLDGQIGGGELFFGEGSRLTVL.

The V and J genes are TRBV27 and TRBJ2-4; the match to TRBD1 covers 8 bases. The CDR3 runs 15 residues. V lost 5 bases to trimming and J lost 7 bases; unmatched junction nucleotides: 10. CDR1 is MNHEY and CDR2 is SMNVEV in the germline V gene (reference sequence). The CDR3 loop is CASSDRQGSWNIQYF. CDR3 sequence (DNA): TGTGCCAGCAGTGACCGACAGGGGAGTTGGAACATTCAGTACTTC.

The gene calls are TRBV4-2 and TRBJ2-7; D gene uncertain. Germline assignment: CDR1 LGHNA and CDR2 YNFKEQ. The CDR3 has 14 residues. V lost 0 bases and J 1 base, leaving 7 bases between the germline ends. The CDR3 here is CASSQDRESYEQYF. The CDR3 bases are TGTGCCAGCAGCCAAGATCGAGAATCCTACGAGCAGTACTTC.

This rearrangement joins TRBV7-9 to TRBJ1-4; TRBD1 is a possible D gene (5 bases). The CDR3 extends over 15 amino acids. Germline V gene lookup returns CDR1 SEHNR and CDR2 FQNEAQ (reference sequence). The V end lost 1 base, the J end lost 6 bases, and 12 bases lay between the germline ends. The CDR3 protein is CASSLEGQLYEKLFF. In DNA form, the CDR3 reads TGTGCCAGCAGCTTAGAGGGGCAGCTATATGAAAAACTGTTTTTT.

The J gene is TRBJ2-5, the V gene TRBV28; 7 bases match TRBD2. The CDR3 is 14 amino acids. CDR1 MDHEN and CDR2 SYDVKM come from the germline V gene. Trimming took 7 bases from V and 5 from J; bases not matched to a gene: 10. CDR3: CASTHWTGGETQYF. The CDR3 coding sequence is TGTGCCAGCACCCACTGGACGGGAGGCGAGACCCAGTACTTC. Full variable domain (missing parts from reference TRBV28 and TRBJ2-5): DVKVTQSSRYLVKRTGEKVFLECVQDMDHENMFWYRQDPGLGLRLIYFSYDVKMKEKGDIPEGYSVSREKKERFSLILESASTNQTSMYLCASTHWTGGETQYFGPGTRLLVL.

The chain combines TRBV11-2 with TRBJ2-2; 9 bases agree with TRBD1. The germline V gene encodes CDR1 SGHAT and CDR2 FQNNGV. The CDR3 has 15 amino acids. V shed 3 bases, J shed 5 bases, and the junction held 4 bases outside the gene matches. In nucleotides, the CDR3 is TGTGCCAGCAGCTTCCGGGACAGGGTTACCGGGGAGCTGTTTTTT. Protein product: CASSFRDRVTGELFF.

In this sample, this clone turned up once. The CDR3 region is CASSFSLPGLAGGRSQETQYF. DNA of the CDR3: TGCGCCAGCAGCTTCTCACTTCCGGGACTAGCGGGGGGGCGAAGTCAAGAGACCCAGTACTTC. This chain links TRBV5-1 with TRBJ2-5; 16 nucleotides agree with TRBD2. This CDR3 is 21 amino acids long. Trimming removed 2 bases from V and 2 bases from J; junction bases left unmatched: 15. CDR1 SGHRS and CDR2 YFSETQ come from the germline V gene.

The chain employs TRBV3-1 (or the pseudogene TRBV3-2) and TRBJ2-2; 10 bases fit TRBD2. CDR3 length: 17 residues. The V and J ends lost 4 bases and 7 bases, in that order; junction bases with no gene match: 12. CDR1 is LGHDT, CDR2 YNNKEL, per germline (reference sequence). This CDR3 is CASSPLRSGRAGGELFF. The CDR3 region has the DNA TGTGCCAGCAGCCCCCTTAGGAGCGGGAGGGCCGGCGGGGAGCTGTTTTTT.

The chain joins TRBV18 to TRBJ1-3; 8 bases match TRBD1. After removal of 3 bases from V and 2 bases from J, the junction contained 3 bases not matched to a gene. CDR1 and CDR2 (germline): KGHSH, LQKENI. There are 15 residues in the CDR3. The CDR3 DNA reads as TGTGCCAGCTCACCGGACAGGGTGGCTGGAAACACCATATATTTT. This encodes CASSPDRVAGNTIYF.

The chain is built from TRBV9 and TRBJ1-4; 9 nucleotides line up with TRBD1. Germline V gene data show CDR1 as SGDLS and CDR2 as YYNGEE. This CDR3 contains 17 residues. The V and J ends lost 4 bases and 0 bases, in that order; junction bases with no gene match: 7. The CDR3: CASSPWTGESTNEKLFF. For the CDR3, the DNA is TGTGCCAGCAGCCCTTGGACAGGGGAATCAACTAATGAAAAACTGTTTTTT.